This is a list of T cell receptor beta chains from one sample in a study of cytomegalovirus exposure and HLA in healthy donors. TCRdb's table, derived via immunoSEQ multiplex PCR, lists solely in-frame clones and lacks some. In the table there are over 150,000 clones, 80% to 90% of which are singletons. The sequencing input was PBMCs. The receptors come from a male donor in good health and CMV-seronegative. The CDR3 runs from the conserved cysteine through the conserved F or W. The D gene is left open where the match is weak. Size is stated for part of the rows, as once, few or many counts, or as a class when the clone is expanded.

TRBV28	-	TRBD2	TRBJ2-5	CASAGVGSGRGETQYF	TGTGCCAGCGCCGGGGTCGGGAGCGGGAGGGGGGAGACCCAGTACTTC
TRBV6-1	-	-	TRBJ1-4	CASKLSGLVGEKLFF	TGTGCCAGCAAACTTTCGGGATTGGTTGGTGAAAAACTGTTTTTT
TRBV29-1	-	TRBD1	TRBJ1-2	CSVGARDRTNYGYTF	TGCAGCGTTGGGGCGAGGGACAGAACTAACTATGGCTACACCTTC
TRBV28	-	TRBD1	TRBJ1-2	CASSWTGLFNYGYTF	TGTGCCAGCAGTTGGACAGGTTTATTTAACTATGGCTACACCTTC
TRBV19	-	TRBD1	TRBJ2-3	CASRQTGGPSTDTQYF	TGTGCCAGTAGGCAAACAGGGGGTCCTAGCACAGATACGCAGTATTTT
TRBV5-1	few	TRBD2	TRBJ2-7	CASSAGVYEQYF	TGCGCCAGCAGCGCGGGAGTATACGAGCAGTACTTC
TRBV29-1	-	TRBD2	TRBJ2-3	CSVDAGLAETDTQYF	TGCAGCGTTGATGCCGGACTAGCGGAAACAGATACGCAGTATTTT
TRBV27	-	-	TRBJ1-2	CASTLREGGNYGYTF	TGTGCCAGCACCCTACGGGAGGGGGGCAACTATGGCTACACCTTC
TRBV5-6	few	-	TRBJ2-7	CASSLGVSSYEQYF	TGTGCCAGCAGCTTGGGAGTTTCCTCCTACGAGCAGTACTTC
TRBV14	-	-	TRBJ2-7	CASSQDYGGEQYF	TGTGCCAGCAGCCAAGATTACGGGGGCGAGCAGTACTTC
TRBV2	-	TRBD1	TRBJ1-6	CASRRTGSSYNSPLHF	TGTGCCAGCAGACGGACAGGAAGCTCCTATAATTCACCCCTCCACTTT
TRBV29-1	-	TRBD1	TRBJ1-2	CSGTQGARSGYPF	TGCAGCGGAACTCAGGGGGCACGGAGTGGCTACCCCTTC
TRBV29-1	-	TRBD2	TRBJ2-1	CSVEGTSGGDVNEQFF	TGCAGCGTTGAAGGGACTAGCGGGGGGGACGTAAATGAGCAGTTCTTC